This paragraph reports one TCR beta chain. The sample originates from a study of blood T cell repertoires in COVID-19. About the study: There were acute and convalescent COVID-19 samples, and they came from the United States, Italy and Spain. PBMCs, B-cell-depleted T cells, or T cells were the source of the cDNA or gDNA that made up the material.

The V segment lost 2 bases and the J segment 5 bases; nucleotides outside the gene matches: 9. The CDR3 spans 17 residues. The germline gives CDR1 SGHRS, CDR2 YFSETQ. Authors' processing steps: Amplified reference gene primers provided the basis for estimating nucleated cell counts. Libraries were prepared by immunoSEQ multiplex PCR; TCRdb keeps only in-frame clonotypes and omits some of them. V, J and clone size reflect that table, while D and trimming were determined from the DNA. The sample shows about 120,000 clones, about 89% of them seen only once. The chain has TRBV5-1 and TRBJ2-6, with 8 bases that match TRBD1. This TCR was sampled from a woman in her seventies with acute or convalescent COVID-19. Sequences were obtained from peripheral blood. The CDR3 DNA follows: TGCGCCAGCAGCTTCCAAACAGGGGGAAGGTGGGCCAACGTCCTGACTTTC. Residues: CASSFQTGGRWANVLTF.